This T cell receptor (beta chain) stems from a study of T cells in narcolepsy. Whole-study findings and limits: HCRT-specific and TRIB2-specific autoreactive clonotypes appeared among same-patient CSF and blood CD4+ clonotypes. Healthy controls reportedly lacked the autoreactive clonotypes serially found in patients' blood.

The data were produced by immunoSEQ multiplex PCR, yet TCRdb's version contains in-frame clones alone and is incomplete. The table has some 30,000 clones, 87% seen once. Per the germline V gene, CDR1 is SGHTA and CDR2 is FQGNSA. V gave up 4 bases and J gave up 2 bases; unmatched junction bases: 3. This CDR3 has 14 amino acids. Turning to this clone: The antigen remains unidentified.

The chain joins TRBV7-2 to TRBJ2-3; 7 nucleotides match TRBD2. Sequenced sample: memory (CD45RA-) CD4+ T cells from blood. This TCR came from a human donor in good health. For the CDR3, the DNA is TGTGCCAGCAGCTGGGGGGGGGACACAGATACGCAGTATTTT. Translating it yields CASSWGGDTDTQYF.